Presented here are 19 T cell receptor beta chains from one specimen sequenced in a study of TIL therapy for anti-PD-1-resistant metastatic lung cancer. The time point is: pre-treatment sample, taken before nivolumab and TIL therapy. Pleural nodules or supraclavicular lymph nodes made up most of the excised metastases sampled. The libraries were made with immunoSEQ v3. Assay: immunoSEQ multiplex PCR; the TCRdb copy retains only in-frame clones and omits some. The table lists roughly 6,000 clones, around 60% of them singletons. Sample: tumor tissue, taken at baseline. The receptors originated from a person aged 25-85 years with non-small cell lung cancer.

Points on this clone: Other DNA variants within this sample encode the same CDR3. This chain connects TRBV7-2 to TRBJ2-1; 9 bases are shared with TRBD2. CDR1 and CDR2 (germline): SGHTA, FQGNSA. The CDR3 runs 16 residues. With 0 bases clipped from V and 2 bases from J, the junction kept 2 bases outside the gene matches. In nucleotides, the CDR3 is TGTGCCAGCAGCTTAGCAGCTAGCGGGGCCTACAATGAGCAGTTCTTC. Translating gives CASSLAASGAYNEQFF.

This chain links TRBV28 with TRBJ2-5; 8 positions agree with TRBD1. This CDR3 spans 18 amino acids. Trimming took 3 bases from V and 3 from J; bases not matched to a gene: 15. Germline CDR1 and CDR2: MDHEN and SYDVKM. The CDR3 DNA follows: TGTGCCAGCAGTTTTGAACCCGAGACAGGGGCTAAAAAAGAGACCCAGTACTTC. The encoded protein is CASSFEPETGAKKETQYF.

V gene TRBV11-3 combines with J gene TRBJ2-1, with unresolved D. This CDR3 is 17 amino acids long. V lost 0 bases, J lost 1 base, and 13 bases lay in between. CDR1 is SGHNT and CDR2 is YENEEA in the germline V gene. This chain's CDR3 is CASSLDGRPPSYNEQFF. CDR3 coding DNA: TGTGCCAGCAGCTTAGACGGCCGGCCTCCATCCTACAATGAGCAGTTCTTC.

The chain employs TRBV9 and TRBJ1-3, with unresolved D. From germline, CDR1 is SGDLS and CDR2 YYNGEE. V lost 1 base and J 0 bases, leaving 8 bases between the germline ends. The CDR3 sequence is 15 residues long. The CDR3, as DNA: TGTGCCAGCAGCGTAAGCGGAGTCTCTGGAAACACCATATATTTT. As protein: CASSVSGVSGNTIYF.

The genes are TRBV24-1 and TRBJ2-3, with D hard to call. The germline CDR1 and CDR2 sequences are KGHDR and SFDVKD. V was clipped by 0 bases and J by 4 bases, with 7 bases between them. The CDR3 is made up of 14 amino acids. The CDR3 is CATSDLYTADTQYF. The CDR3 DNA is TGTGCCACCAGTGATTTGTACACGGCAGATACGCAGTATTTT.

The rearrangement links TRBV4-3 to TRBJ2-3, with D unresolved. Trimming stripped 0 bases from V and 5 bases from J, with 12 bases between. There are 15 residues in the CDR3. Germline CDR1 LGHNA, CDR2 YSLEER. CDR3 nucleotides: TGCGCCAGCAGCCAAGATGAGGCTGATGGAGATACGCAGTATTTT. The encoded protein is CASSQDEADGDTQYF.

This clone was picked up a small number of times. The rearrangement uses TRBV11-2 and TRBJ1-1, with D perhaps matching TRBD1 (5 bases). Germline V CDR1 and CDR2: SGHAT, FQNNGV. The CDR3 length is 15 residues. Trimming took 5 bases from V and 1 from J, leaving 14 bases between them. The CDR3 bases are TGTGCCAGCAGCCCCCGGACGGGGGAGAACACTGAAGCTTTCTTT. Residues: CASSPRTGENTEAFF.

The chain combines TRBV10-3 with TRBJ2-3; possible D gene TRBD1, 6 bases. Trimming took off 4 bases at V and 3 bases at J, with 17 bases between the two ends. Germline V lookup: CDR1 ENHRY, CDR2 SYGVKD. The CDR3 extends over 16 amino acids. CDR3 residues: CAISVARGIGTDTQYF. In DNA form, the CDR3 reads TGTGCCATCAGTGTCGCCAGGGGAATAGGAACAGATACGCAGTATTTT.

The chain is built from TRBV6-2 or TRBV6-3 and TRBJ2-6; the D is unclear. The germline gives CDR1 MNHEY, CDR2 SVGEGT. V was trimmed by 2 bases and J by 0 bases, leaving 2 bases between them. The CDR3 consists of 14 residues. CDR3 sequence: CASSYNSGANVLTF. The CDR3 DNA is TGTGCCAGCAGTTACAACTCTGGGGCCAACGTCCTGACTTTC.

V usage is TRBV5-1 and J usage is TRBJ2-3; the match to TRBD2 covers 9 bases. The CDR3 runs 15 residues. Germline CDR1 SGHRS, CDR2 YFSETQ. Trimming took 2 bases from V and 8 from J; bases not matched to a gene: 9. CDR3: CASSLDAGGTSTQYF. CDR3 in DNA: TGCGCCAGCAGCTTAGACGCGGGGGGGACAAGTACGCAGTATTTT.

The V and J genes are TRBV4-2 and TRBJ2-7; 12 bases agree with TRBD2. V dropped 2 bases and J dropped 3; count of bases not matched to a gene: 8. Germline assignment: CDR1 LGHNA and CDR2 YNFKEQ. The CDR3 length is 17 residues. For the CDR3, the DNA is TGTGCCAGCAGCCAACCTAGCGGGAGGGCGAGAGACTACGAGCAGTACTTC. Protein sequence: CASSQPSGRARDYEQYF.

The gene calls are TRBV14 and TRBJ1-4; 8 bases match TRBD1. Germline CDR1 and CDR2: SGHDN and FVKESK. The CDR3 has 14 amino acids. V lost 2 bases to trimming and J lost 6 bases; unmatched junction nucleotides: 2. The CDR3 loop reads CASSQLDRDEKLFF. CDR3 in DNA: TGTGCCAGCAGCCAATTGGACAGGGATGAAAAACTGTTTTTT.

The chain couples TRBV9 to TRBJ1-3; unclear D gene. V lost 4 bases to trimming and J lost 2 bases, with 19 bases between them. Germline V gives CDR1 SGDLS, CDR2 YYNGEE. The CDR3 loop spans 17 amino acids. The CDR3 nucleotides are TGTGCCAGCAGCCCTCGGGGTGGGTGGGATACTGGAAACACCATATATTTT. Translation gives CASSPRGGWDTGNTIYF.

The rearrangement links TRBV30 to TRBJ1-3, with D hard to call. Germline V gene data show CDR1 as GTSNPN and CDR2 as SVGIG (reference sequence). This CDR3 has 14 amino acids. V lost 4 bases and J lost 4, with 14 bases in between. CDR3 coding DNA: TGTGCCTGGATGGGCCAGACCCCCGGAAACACCATATATTTT. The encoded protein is CAWMGQTPGNTIYF.

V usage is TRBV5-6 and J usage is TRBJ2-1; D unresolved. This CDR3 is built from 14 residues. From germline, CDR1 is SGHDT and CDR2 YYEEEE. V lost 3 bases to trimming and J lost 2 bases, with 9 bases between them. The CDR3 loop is CASSSVLTYNEQFF. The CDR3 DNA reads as TGTGCCAGCAGCTCAGTCTTAACCTACAATGAGCAGTTCTTC.

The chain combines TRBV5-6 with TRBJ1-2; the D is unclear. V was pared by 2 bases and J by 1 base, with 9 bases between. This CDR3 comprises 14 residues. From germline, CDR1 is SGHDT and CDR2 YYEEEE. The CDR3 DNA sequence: TGTGCCAGCAGCTTAAAGGCGAATAACTATGGCTACACCTTC. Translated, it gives CASSLKANNYGYTF.

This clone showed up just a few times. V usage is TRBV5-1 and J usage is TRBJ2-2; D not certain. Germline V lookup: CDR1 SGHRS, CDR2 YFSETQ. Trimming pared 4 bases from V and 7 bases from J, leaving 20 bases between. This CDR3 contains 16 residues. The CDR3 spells CASSHLAVGPSGELFF. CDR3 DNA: TGCGCCAGCAGCCACCTTGCCGTAGGGCCTAGCGGGGAGCTGTTTTTT.

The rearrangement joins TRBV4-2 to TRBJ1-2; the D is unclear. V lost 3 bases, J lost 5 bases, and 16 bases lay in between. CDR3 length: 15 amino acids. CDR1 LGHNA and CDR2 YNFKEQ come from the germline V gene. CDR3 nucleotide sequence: TGTGCCAGCAGCCAGCGGGGTACCGGGATATATGGCTACACCTTC. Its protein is CASSQRGTGIYGYTF.

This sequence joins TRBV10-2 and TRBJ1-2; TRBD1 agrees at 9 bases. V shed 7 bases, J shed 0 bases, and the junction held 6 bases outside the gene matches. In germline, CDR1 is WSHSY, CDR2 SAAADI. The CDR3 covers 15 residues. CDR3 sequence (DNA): TGCGCCAGCAACCCGGGACAGGGAGCTAACTATGGCTACACCTTC. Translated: CASNPGQGANYGYTF.